This TCR beta chain was recorded in a study of blood T cell repertoires in COVID-19. Patients of the Seattle cohort, enrolled during active infection, were followed longitudinally. Original processing notes: Estimated nucleated cell counts came from reference gene primer amplification. Generated by immunoSEQ multiplex PCR, the TCRdb table keeps only in-frame clones and is missing some. That table supplies the V and J calls and clone size; D and trimming were determined from the DNA. The data show tens of thousands of clones, about four fifths seen once. What was sequenced was peripheral blood. This receptor was obtained from a man in his 70s with COVID-19, enrolled during active disease.

The CDR3 here is CASSRTGSNYGYTF. The CDR3 DNA is TGTGCCAGCTCCAGGACAGGGAGTAACTATGGCTACACCTTC. The rearrangement uses TRBV7-9 and TRBJ1-2, with TRBD1 matching over 8 bases. Germline V gene data show CDR1 as SEHNR and CDR2 as FQNEAQ (reference sequence). V lost 8 bases to trimming and J lost 1 base; unmatched junction nucleotides: 6. This CDR3 has 14 amino acids.